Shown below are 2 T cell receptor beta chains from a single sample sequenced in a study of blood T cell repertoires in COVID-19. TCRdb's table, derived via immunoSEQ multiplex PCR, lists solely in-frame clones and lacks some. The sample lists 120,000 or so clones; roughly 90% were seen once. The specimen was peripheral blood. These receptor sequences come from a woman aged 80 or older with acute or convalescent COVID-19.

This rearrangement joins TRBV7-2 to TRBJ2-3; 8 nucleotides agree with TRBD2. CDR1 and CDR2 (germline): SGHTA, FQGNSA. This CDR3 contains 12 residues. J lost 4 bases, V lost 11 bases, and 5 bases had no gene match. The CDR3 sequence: CAGRGVPDTQYF. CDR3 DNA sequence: TGTGCCGGGCGGGGGGTGCCAGATACGCAGTATTTT. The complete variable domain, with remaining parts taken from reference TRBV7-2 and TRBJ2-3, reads GAGVSQSPSNKVTEKGKDVELRCDPISGHTALYWYRQSLGQGLEFLIYFQGNSAPDKSGLPSDRFSAERTGGSVSTLTIQRTQQEDSAVYLCAGRGVPDTQYFGPGTRLTVL.

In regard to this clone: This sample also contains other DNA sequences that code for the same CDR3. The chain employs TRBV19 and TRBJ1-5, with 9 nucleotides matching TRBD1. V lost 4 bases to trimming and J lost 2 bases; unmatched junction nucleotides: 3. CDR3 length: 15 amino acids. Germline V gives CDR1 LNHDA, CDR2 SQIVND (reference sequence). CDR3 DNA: TGTGCCAGTAGTAGCCGGGACAGGGGCAATCAGCCCCAGCATTTT. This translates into CASSSRDRGNQPQHF.